This is a list of T cell receptor beta chains from one sample in a study of multiple sclerosis patients with progressive multifocal leukoencephalopathy. This table comes from immunoSEQ multiplex PCR, and its TCRdb copy is limited to in-frame clones, with some not included. Of under 40,000 clones in the sample, 75% to 90% were seen once. The sequenced sample consisted of PBMCs. The receptors derive from a human donor with multiple sclerosis. CDR3s include the opening cysteine and the closing phenylalanine or tryptophan. Fields, in order: V gene, D gene, J gene, CDR3 protein. The D gene is left open where the match is weak.

>TRBV7-2|TRBD2|TRBJ2-3
CASSSIAGGTDTQYF
>TRBV6-1|.|TRBJ1-1
CASSSTGIAFF
>TRBV4-3|TRBD2|TRBJ2-1
CASSSQREEQFF
>TRBV5-4|TRBD2|TRBJ2-7
CASSLSASGTTLGEQYF
>TRBV6-1|.|TRBJ1-2
CASSEGDIGNYGYTF
>TRBV9|.|TRBJ2-1
CASSVAANYNEQFF
>TRBV28|.|TRBJ2-7
CASSPTGTGRPQQYF
>TRBV11-2|.|TRBJ1-1
CASSLGFGVMNTEAFF
>TRBV29-1|TRBD1|TRBJ1-1
CSVEGDSPMNTEAFF
>TRBV30|.|TRBJ1-2
CAWWGRALGGYGYTF
>TRBV6-5|TRBD1|TRBJ2-1
CASSYSDRGVSEQFF
>TRBV7-9|.|TRBJ1-1
CASSLESTEAFF
>TRBV6-5|.|TRBJ2-7
CASSQTWGAHEQYF
>TRBV9|.|TRBJ2-7
CASSVGGTAEGEQYF
>TRBV14|.|TRBJ1-2
CASSQDLGYGYTF
>TRBV11-2|.|TRBJ1-5
CASSLVGGSNQPQHF
>TRBV10-2|.|TRBJ1-1
CASGLRDTEAFF
>TRBV14|.|TRBJ1-1
CASSRRGTEAFF
>TRBV7-9|.|TRBJ2-5
CASSLLGAEQYF
>TRBV6-5|.|TRBJ1-2
CASSSYSGIYGYTF
>TRBV4-3|.|TRBJ2-1
CASSQEAANEQFF
>TRBV30|.|TRBJ1-2
CAWNPQVNYGYTF
>TRBV7-8|.|TRBJ1-6
CASSLARRSPLHF
>TRBV7-2|TRBD2|.
CASSLQGLVYEQYF
>TRBV10-3|TRBD1|TRBJ1-5
CAISERQGDQPQHF
>TRBV4-2|TRBD1|TRBJ2-7
CASSGQKTGTGGYEQYF
>TRBV6-6|.|TRBJ1-2
CASSYGGLYGYTF
>TRBV6-5|.|TRBJ2-3
CASRLGPTQYF
>TRBV19|TRBD1|TRBJ1-5
CASSTGQYSNQPQHF
>TRBV14|TRBD1|TRBJ2-2
CASSRDRLNTGELFF
>TRBV6-9|.|TRBJ1-1
CASSLDRREAFF
>TRBV6-5|.|TRBJ2-1
CATRSSNEQFF
>TRBV2|TRBD1|TRBJ2-1
CASRDRARSYNEQFF
>TRBV19|TRBD2|TRBJ2-5
CASSMGTSGETQYF
>TRBV6-6|.|TRBJ1-4
CASGGLASEKLFF
>TRBV7-2|.|TRBJ1-5
CASSLGSTLNQPQHF
>TRBV11-2|.|TRBJ2-7
CASSAGLREQYF
>TRBV12-5|.|TRBJ2-1
CASGLVLSGIRSVYNEQFF
>TRBV11-2|TRBD1|TRBJ2-1
CASSPRGTGKVGNEQFF
>TRBV7-2|.|TRBJ2-2
CASSKGGSNTGERFF
>TRBV19|.|TRBJ2-7
CASSPRIFSYEQYF
>TRBV5-5|.|TRBJ2-7
CASSPSRAYEQYF
>TRBV28|.|TRBJ1-1
CASSLGGNTEAFF
>TRBV10-3|.|TRBJ2-1
CAIRTEKYNEQFF
>TRBV28|TRBD2|TRBJ2-2
CASGGRSTGELFF
>TRBV10-3|.|TRBJ2-2
CAIRDRAGELFF
>TRBV4-3|TRBD1|TRBJ1-2
CASSTTGVGYGYTF
>TRBV15|.|TRBJ2-7
CATSRDGGNYEQYF
>TRBV9|.|TRBJ2-2
CASSVARGAPGELFF
>TRBV9|TRBD1|TRBJ1-6
CASSPSGGRGLSPLHF